The next 13 T cell receptor beta chains were all read from a single sample in a study of beta chain features in type 1 diabetes (dated by TCRdb to between 2018 and 2020). Study-wide findings and limitations: A moderate but significant shortening of TCRB CDR3 length was observed in type 1 diabetes patients in all four CD4+ subsets.

Receptor libraries were prepared by the immunoSEQ multiplex PCR assay. The High Capacity cDNA Reverse Transcription Kit was used to reverse transcribe all of the isolated RNA, meaning that expressed TCRB transcripts were what got sequenced. Entries here come from immuneACCESS through TCRdb and include only in-frame sequences with V and J called. Some clones fail to appear in such tables; in the studies checked, an unresolved V gene covers under half of the shortfall, and the cause of the remainder is unknown. The sample table contains more than 250,000 clones; only one count was recorded for about a fifth of them. The ten largest account for more than 0.025% of the sample. These receptors' antigens are unknown. What was sequenced was naive CD4+ T cells from blood. In light of the paper, this sample's cell subset or site label describes: true naive CD4+ T cells. All receptors come from a woman between 40 and 55 years old with type 1 diabetes.

V and J are TRBV9 and TRBJ2-3; D may be TRBD2 (11 bases). This CDR3 has 20 amino acids. Germline CDR1 is SGDLS and CDR2 is YYNGEE. V was clipped by 2 bases and J by 0 bases, with 25 bases between them. In DNA form, the CDR3 reads TGTGCCAGCAGCGTTGGACAGGGGGGGACTAGCGGTTATAGCACAGATACGCAGTATTTT. Its protein product is CASSVGQGGTSGYSTDTQYF.

J is TRBJ2-6 and V is TRBV19, with 9 bases fitting TRBD1. Germline V lookup: CDR1 LNHDA, CDR2 SQIVND (reference sequence). With V trimmed by 5 bases and J by 2 bases, 7 bases remained unmatched. This CDR3 has 17 amino acids. In nucleotides, the CDR3 is TGTGCCAGTAGTCTTGCTGGACAGGGGACTGGGGCCAACGTCCTGACTTTC. It yields the protein CASSLAGQGTGANVLTF. Based on the CDR3 plus reference TRBV19 and TRBJ2-6, the full variable domain is DGGITQSPKYLFRKEGQNVTLSCEQNLNHDAMYWYRQDPGQGLRLIYYSQIVNDFQKGDIAEGYSVSREKKESFPLTVTSAQKNPTAFYLCASSLAGQGTGANVLTFGAGSRLTVL.

This clone has just a few counts. The chain links TRBV15 to TRBJ2-7, with TRBD2 matching over 8 bases. Germline V gene lookup returns CDR1 LNHNV and CDR2 YYDKDF (reference sequence). This CDR3 contains 13 residues. The V gene end was trimmed by 5 bases and the J gene end by 8 bases; junction bases not matched to a gene: 8. CDR3 protein: CATSQRGGDKQYF. CDR3 nucleotides: TGTGCCACCAGCCAACGGGGGGGGGACAAGCAGTACTTC.

This chain uses TRBV29-1 with TRBJ1-1, with D unclear. Trimming stripped 7 bases from V and 3 bases from J, with 15 bases between. This CDR3 is 13 amino acids long. Looked up from germline, CDR1 is SQVTM and CDR2 is ANQGSEA. The CDR3 coding sequence is TGCAGCGCCGCGACGGTCCGGGACACTGAAGCTTTCTTT. Its protein is CSAATVRDTEAFF. Full variable domain (outside the CDR3, taken from reference TRBV29-1 and TRBJ1-1): SAVISQKPSRDICQRGTSLTIQCQVDSQVTMMFWYRQQPGQSLTLIATANQGSEATYESGFVIDKFPISRPNLTFSTLTVSNMSPEDSSIYLCSAATVRDTEAFFGQGTRLTVV.

The chain is built from TRBV6-1 and TRBJ1-6; 8 nucleotides line up with TRBD1. The CDR3 is 13 amino acids. Losses at the gene ends were 1 base for V and 14 bases for J; bases not matched to a gene: 4. Germline CDR1 and CDR2: MNHNS and SASEGT. This chain's CDR3 is CASSEEQGVSLHF. DNA for the CDR3: TGTGCCAGCAGTGAAGAACAGGGGGTATCCCTCCACTTT.

This clone occurred a few times. The chain uses TRBV29-1 and TRBJ2-7, with a weak D call TRBD2 (5 bases). V lost 4 bases, J lost 5 bases, and 12 bases lay in between. There are 12 residues in the CDR3. Germline values: CDR1 SQVTM, CDR2 ANQGSEA. This CDR3 is CSVGNGVHEQYF. The CDR3 DNA reads TGCAGCGTTGGAAACGGGGTTCACGAGCAGTACTTC.

This chain links TRBV7-2 with TRBJ1-1; TRBD1 agrees at 8 bases. The J segment lost 2 bases and the V segment lost 5 bases, leaving 7 bases of the junction unmatched. CDR3 length: 15 amino acids. The germline CDR1 and CDR2 sequences are SGHTA and FQGNSA. The CDR3 nucleotides read TGTGCCAGCAGCCCGAGGACAGGGCTCAACACTGAAGCTTTCTTT. It encodes CASSPRTGLNTEAFF.

CDR3 coding DNA: TGTGCCAGCAGCTTACGGGTGACAGAGACCCAGTACTTC. Amino acids: CASSLRVTETQYF. V and J are TRBV7-2 and TRBJ2-5; D not resolved. The V and J ends lost 2 bases and 4 bases respectively, with 8 bases between them. Looked up from germline, CDR1 is SGHTA and CDR2 is FQGNSA. The CDR3 runs 13 residues.

The V gene is TRBV5-1, the J gene TRBJ1-1; 9 nucleotides match TRBD1. CDR3 size: 15 residues. Germline assignment: CDR1 SGHRS and CDR2 YFSETQ. Germline trimming cut 2 bases from V and 5 bases from J; bases unmatched to any gene: 7. CDR3 amino acids: CASSFLMTGGTEAFF. CDR3 coding DNA: TGCGCCAGCAGCTTCCTTATGACAGGGGGAACTGAAGCTTTCTTT.

This clone was detected only once. The V call is TRBV18, the J call TRBJ2-5, with TRBD1 matching 7 bases. This CDR3 spans 16 amino acids. The germline CDR1 and CDR2 sequences are KGHSH and LQKENI. V was pared by 3 bases and J by 6 bases, with 13 bases of the junction left unmatched. The CDR3 coding sequence is TGTGCCAGCTCACCGACCGACAGGGTAGGACGGAAGACCCAGTACTTC. It encodes CASSPTDRVGRKTQYF.

This clone was seen a handful of times. This rearrangement joins TRBV18 to TRBJ2-1; 10 nucleotides match TRBD1. V dropped 3 bases and J dropped 5; count of bases not matched to a gene: 4. CDR1 KGHSH and CDR2 LQKENI come from the germline V gene. The CDR3 runs to 15 residues. The CDR3 loop is CASSPGTGAHNEQFF. For the CDR3, the DNA is TGTGCCAGCTCACCTGGGACAGGGGCCCACAATGAGCAGTTCTTC.

V usage is TRBV27 and J usage is TRBJ1-5; D is uncertain. The CDR3 totals 14 residues. V gave up 5 bases and J gave up 4 bases, with 12 bases separating them. The V gene's germline CDR1 is MNHEY and CDR2 SMNVEV (reference sequence). This CDR3 reads CASSLKLGNQPQHF. CDR3 DNA sequence: TGTGCCAGCAGTCTAAAACTCGGGAATCAGCCCCAGCATTTT.

The rearrangement links TRBV28 to TRBJ1-2; D not resolved. From germline, CDR1 is MDHEN and CDR2 SYDVKM. V was pared by 5 bases and J by 5 bases, with 15 bases between. The CDR3 length is 14 residues. For the CDR3, the DNA is TGTGCCAGCAGTAGACGGGATCCGCGGTATGGCTACACCTTC. It yields the protein CASSRRDPRYGYTF.